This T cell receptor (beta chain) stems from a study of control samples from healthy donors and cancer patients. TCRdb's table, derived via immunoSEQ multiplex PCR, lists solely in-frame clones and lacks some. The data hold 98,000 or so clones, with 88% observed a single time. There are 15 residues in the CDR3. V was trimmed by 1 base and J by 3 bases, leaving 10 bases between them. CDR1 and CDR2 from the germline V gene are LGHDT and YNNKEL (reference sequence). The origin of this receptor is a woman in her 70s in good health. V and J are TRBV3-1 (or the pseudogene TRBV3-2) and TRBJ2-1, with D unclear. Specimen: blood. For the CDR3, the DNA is TGTGCCAGCAGCCAAGCCCCCCTACGCTACAATGAGCAGTTCTTC. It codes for CASSQAPLRYNEQFF.